A selection of T cell receptor beta chains follows, all from one sample in a study of OX40 agonist ivuxolimab in advanced cancers. TCRdb's table, derived via immunoSEQ multiplex PCR, lists solely in-frame clones and lacks some. The sample carries 15,000 to 25,000 clones, around 90% recorded once. The material sequenced was CD4+ or CD8+ T cells sorted from blood, taken in a trial of the OX40 agonist ivuxolimab. These TCRs come from an adult with an advanced solid tumor such as melanoma, head and neck, liver or kidney cancer. Both conserved end residues are part of each CDR3. Each record gives: V gene, J gene, D gene, CDR3 protein, CDR3 DNA. A D gene is named only where the DNA matches it firmly.

>TRBV6-5|TRBJ2-1|TRBD2
CASSNGLAGGNEQFF
TGTGCCAGCAGCAATGGACTGGCGGGAGGCAATGAGCAGTTCTTC
>TRBV19|TRBJ2-3|.
CASKSTSVSTDTQYF
TGTGCCAGTAAAAGCACGAGCGTAAGCACAGATACGCAGTATTTT
>TRBV4-1|TRBJ2-7|TRBD2
CASSSGLAGAYEQYF
TGCGCCAGCAGCTCCGGACTAGCGGGAGCCTACGAGCAGTACTTC
>TRBV5-6|TRBJ1-3|.
CASSLPGNTIYF
TGTGCCAGCAGCTTGCCTGGAAACACCATATATTTT
>TRBV29-1|TRBJ1-2|.
CSVAGVGNYGYTF
TGCAGCGTTGCCGGGGTGGGCAACTATGGCTACACCTTC
>TRBV11-2|TRBJ1-1|.
CASSLARTGFTEAFF
TGTGCCAGCAGCTTAGCCCGTACAGGTTTCACTGAAGCTTTCTTT
>TRBV28|TRBJ2-5|.
CASLGGPETQYF
TGTGCCAGCCTAGGAGGTCCAGAGACCCAGTACTTC
>TRBV7-2|TRBJ1-1|.
CASSFSGAENTEAFF
TGTGCCAGCAGCTTCTCCGGGGCGGAGAACACTGAAGCTTTCTTT
>TRBV19|TRBJ2-5|TRBD1
CASSGRGPETQYF
TGTGCCAGTAGTGGCAGGGGGCCAGAGACCCAGTACTTC
>TRBV4-1|TRBJ2-7|.
CASSPSPSYEQYF
TGCGCCAGCAGCCCTTCGCCCTCCTACGAGCAGTACTTC